The T cell receptor beta chain described here comes from a study of blood T cell repertoires in COVID-19 (dated by TCRdb to between 2020 and 2021). For context, the study as a whole: Collaborator samples came from the United States, Italy and Spain and covered acute and convalescent phases of COVID-19. The material from the prospective study consisted of cDNA or gDNA derived from T cells, B-cell-depleted T cells, or PBMCs. Subjects who had been exposed to COVID-19, were actively infected with it, or had recovered from it provided the deeply sampled blood TCRbeta repertoires that made up the dataset. A freely available public database, intended as a resource for researchers studying the immune response to SARS-CoV-2, is where the repertoires were released. The samples were drawn from two sources: the first 160 participants of the ongoing ImmuneRACE study, and 1,200 or so subjects contributed by 6 global collaborators. The sample metadata nearly always contained a de-identified subject ID, COVID-19 status, age in years and sex. Where available, HLA class I and class II types were taken from metadata supplied by the sample provider and were not determined by assay-based typing.

The research as a whole found: The quantity of clinical and demographic metadata differed by source and by participant and was supplied without curation.

The germline V gene (reference sequence) yields LNHDA for CDR1 and SQIVND for CDR2. V trim: 7 bases; J trim: 0 bases; unmatched bases: 8. Including cysteine and phenylalanine, the CDR3 has 16 amino acids. Only the CDR3 DNA is retained, 48 bases long and in frame from the first base. Participants in the prospective study were aged about 18 to 100 years, lived in some 24 United States geographic areas, and enrolled through a virtual design. Cohort assignment in the prospective study relied on participant-reported clinical history from a screening survey and a study questionnaire. Recovered participants in ImmuneRACE Cohort 3 were defined as having two consecutive negative NP/OP PCR tests, clearance from a healthcare professional, or resolution of symptoms. In the prospective study, mobile phlebotomists collected whole blood, serum and a nasopharyngeal or oropharyngeal swab from each participant. Additional blood draws and questionnaires over a 2-month period could optionally be provided by prospective study participants. Blood samples from the prospective study were shipped frozen or at room temperature prior to DNA extraction.

Concerning this clone: Its recognized antigen is unknown. Per-base quality was not reported, and no clone a single base away is much larger than it.

The immunoSEQ Assay, a bias-controlled multiplex PCR, was used to amplify TCRbeta CDR3 regions from genomic DNA. On the authors' methods: Nucleated cell counts per sample were estimated from amplification of reference gene primers within the assay. To quantify the absolute abundance of each unique TCRbeta CDR3 rearrangement, sequence reads were collapsed and filtered. For each sample, productive Simpson clonality was calculated by taking the square root of Simpson's diversity index across productive rearrangements. The clones in this table, taken by TCRdb from immuneACCESS, are in-frame only. Not every clone is retained; where verified, under half of the shortfall comes from an unresolved V gene, and the cause of the rest is unknown. Clone size and the V and J calls come from that table; the DNA yielded D and trimming. In this sample the table shows under 150,000 clones, about three quarters of which occur a single time. 2.5% to 3.5% of the sample rests with the top ten.

Material for sequencing was PBMCs or T cells enriched from blood (not recorded which). Recombination linked TRBV19 to TRBJ1-1; 10 bases in the middle match TRBD1. The clonotype comes from a woman between 45 and 60 years old who had recovered from COVID-19. The CDR3 region reads CASKAGQGRMNTEAFF. The sequenced DNA is TGTGCCAGTAAGGCGGGACAGGGGAGGATGAACACTGAAGCTTTCTTT.